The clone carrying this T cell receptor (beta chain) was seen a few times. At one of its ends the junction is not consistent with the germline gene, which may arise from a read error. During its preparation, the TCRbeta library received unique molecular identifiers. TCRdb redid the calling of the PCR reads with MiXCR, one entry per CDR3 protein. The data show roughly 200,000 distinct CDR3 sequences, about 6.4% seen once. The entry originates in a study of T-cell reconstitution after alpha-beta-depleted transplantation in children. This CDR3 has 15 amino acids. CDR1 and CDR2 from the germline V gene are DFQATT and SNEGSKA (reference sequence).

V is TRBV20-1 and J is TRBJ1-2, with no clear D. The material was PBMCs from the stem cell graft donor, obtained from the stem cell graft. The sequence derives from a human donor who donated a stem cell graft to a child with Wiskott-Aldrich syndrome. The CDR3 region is CCARDAGILEHGYTF. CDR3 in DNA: TGCTGTGCTAGAGATGCGGGGATCCTCGAGCATGGCTACACCTTC.